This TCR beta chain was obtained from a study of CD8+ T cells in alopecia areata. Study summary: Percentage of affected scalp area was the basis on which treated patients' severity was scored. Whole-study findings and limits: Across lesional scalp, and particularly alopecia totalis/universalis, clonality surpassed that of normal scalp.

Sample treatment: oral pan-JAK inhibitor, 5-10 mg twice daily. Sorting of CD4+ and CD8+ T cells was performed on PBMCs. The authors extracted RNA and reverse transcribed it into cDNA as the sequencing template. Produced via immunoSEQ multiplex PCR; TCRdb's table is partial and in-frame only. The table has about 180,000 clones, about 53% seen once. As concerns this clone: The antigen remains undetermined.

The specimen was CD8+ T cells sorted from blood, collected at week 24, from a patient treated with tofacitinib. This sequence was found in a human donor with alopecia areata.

CDR3 in amino acids: CASSLDRGEGYTF. The CDR3 nucleotides are TGTGCCAGCAGCTTGGACAGGGGTGAAGGCTACACCTTC. The chain joins TRBV5-4 to TRBJ1-2, with TRBD1 matching over 7 bases. Germline assignment: CDR1 SGHNT and CDR2 YYREEE (reference sequence). The CDR3 spans 13 residues. V dropped 0 bases and J dropped 8; count of bases not matched to a gene: 4.